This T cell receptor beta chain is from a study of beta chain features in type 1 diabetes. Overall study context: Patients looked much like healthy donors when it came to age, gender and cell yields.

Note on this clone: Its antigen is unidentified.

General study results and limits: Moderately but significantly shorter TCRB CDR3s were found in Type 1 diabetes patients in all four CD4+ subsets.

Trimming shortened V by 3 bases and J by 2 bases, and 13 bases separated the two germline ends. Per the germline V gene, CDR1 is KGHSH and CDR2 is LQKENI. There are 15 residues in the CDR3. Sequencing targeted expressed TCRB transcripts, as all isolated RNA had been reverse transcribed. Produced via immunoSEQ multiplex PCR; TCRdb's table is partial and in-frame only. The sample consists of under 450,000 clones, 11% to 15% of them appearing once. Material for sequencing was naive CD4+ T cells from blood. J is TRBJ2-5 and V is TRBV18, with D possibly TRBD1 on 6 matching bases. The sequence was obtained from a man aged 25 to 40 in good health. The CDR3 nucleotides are TGTGCCAGCTCACCCCTGTACAGGGAACAAGAGACCCAGTACTTC. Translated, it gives CASSPLYREQETQYF.